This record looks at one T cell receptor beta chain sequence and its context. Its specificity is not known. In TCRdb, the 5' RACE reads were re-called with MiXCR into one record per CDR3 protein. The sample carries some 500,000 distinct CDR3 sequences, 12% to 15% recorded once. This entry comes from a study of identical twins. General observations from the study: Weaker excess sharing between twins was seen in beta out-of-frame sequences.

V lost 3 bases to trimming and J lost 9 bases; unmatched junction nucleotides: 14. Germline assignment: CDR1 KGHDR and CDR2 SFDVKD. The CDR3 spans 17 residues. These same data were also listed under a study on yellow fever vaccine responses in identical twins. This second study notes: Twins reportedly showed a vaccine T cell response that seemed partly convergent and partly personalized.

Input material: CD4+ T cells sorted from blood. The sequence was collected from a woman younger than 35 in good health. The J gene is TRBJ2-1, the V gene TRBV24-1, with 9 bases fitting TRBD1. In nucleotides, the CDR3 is TGTGCCACCAGTGATCCTAGTACCGGGACAGGGTATGCTGAGCAGTTCTTC. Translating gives CATSDPSTGTGYAEQFF.